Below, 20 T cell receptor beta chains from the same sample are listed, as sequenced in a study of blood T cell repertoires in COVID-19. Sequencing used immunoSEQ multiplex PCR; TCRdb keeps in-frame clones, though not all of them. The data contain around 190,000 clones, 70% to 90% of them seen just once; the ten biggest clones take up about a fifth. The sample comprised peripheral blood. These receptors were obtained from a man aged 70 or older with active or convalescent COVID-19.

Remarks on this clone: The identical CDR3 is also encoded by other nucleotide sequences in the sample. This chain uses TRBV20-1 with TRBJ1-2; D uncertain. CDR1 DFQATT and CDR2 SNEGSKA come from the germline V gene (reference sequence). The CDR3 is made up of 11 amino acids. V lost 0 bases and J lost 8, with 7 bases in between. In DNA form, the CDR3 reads TGCAGTGCTAGAGATCCCAGGGGCTACACCTTC. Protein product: CSARDPRGYTF.

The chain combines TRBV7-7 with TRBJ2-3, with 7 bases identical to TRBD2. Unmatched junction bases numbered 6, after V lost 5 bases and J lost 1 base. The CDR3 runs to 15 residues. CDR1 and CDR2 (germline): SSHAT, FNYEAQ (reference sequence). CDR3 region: CASSPRLARTDTQYF. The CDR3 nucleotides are TGTGCCAGCAGCCCGAGACTAGCCCGCACAGATACGCAGTATTTT.

CDR3 loop: CASSLGGLAGADTQYF. The CDR3 DNA is TGTGCCAGCAGCTTAGGTGGCCTAGCGGGGGCAGATACGCAGTATTTT. J is TRBJ2-3 and V is TRBV11-2; 10 bases agree with TRBD2. The V and J ends lost 1 base and 4 bases, in that order; junction bases with no gene match: 5. The CDR3 has 16 residues. The germline V gene has CDR1 SGHAT and CDR2 FQNNGV.

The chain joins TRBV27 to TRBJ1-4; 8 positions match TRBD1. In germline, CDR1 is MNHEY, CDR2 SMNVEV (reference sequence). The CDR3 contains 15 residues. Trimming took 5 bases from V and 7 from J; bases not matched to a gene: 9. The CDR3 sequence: CASSRLQGGSEKLFF. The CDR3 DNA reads TGTGCCAGCAGTAGACTACAGGGGGGGAGTGAAAAACTGTTTTTT.

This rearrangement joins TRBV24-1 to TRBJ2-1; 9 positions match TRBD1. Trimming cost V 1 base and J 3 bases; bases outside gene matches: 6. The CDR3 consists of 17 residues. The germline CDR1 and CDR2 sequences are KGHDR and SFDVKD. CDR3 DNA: TGTGCCACCAGTGATTTTCCGACAGGGGGACACTACAATGAGCAGTTCTTC. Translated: CATSDFPTGGHYNEQFF.

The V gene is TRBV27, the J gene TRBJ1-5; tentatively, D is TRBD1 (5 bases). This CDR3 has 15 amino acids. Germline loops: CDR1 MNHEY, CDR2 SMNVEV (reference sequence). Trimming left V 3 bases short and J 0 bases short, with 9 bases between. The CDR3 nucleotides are TGTGCCAGCAGTTTCCTAGACAGTAGCAATCAGCCCCAGCATTTT. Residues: CASSFLDSSNQPQHF.

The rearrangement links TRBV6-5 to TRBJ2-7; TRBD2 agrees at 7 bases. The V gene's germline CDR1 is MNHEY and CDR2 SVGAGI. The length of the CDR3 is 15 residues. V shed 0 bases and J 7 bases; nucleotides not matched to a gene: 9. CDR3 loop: CASSYSGDGGSEQYF. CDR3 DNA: TGTGCCAGCAGTTACTCCGGGGACGGGGGGTCAGAGCAGTACTTC.

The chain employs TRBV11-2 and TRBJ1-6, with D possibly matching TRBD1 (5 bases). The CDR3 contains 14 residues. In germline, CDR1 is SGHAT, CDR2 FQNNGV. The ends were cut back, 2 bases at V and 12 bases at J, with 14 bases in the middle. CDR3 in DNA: TGTGCCAGCAGCTTATGGCGGGGGGGTAAACCCCTCCACTTT. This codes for CASSLWRGGKPLHF.

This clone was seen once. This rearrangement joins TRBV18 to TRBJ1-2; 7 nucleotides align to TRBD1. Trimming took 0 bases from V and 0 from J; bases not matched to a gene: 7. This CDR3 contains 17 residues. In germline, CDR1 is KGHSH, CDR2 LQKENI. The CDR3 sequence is CASSPPADRRSNYGYTF. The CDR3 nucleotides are TGTGCCAGCTCACCACCGGCGGACAGGAGGTCTAACTATGGCTACACCTTC. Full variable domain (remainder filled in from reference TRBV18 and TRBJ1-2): NAGVMQNPRHLVRRRGQEARLRCSPMKGHSHVYWYRQLPEEGLKFMVYLQKENIIDESGMPKERFSAEFPKEGPSILRIQQVVRGDSAAYFCASSPPADRRSNYGYTFGSGTRLTVV.

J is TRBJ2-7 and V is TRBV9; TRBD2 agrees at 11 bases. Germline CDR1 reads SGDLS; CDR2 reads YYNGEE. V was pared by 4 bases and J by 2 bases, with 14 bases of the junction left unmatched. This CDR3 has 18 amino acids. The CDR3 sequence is CASSPRGSLAGGTYEQYF. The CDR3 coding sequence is TGTGCCAGCAGCCCGAGGGGTTCCTTAGCGGGAGGGACCTACGAGCAGTACTTC.

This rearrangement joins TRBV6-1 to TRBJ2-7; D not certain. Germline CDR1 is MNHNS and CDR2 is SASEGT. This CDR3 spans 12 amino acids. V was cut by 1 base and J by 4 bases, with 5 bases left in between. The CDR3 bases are TGTGCCAGCAGTGAAGTCCTGTACGAGCAGTACTTC. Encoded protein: CASSEVLYEQYF.

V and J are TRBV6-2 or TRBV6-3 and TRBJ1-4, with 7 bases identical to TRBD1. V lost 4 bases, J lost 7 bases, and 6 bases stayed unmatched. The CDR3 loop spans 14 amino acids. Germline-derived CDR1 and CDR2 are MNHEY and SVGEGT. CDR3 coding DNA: TGTGCCAGCAGTTGGGACAGTAGGAGTGAAAAACTGTTTTTT. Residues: CASSWDSRSEKLFF.

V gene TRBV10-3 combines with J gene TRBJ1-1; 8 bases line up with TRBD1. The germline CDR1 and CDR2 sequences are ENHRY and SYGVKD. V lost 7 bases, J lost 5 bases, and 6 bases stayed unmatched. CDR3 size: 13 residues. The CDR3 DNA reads TGTGCCATCAAGGGGACAGGTATAACTGAAGCTTTCTTT. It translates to CAIKGTGITEAFF.

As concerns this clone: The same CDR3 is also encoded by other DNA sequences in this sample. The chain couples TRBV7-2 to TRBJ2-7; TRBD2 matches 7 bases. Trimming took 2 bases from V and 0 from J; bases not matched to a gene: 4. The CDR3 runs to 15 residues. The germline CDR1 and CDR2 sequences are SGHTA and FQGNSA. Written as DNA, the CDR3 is TGTGCCAGCAGCTTATCGGGGGGTAGCTCCTACGAGCAGTACTTC. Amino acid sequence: CASSLSGGSSYEQYF.

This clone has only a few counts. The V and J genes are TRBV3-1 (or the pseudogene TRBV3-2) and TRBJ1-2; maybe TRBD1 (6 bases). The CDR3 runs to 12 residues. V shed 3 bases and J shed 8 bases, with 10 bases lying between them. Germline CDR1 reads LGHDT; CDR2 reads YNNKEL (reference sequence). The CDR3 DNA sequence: TGTGCCAGCAGCCAGTACAGGGACGGCTACACCTTC. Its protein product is CASSQYRDGYTF.

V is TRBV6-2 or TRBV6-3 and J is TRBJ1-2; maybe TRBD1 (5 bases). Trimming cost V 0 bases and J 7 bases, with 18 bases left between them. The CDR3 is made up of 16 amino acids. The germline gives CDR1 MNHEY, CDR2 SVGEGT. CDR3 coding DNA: TGTGCCAGCAGTTACTCGAAGGGGATAGGGATCGGTGGCTACACCTTC. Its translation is CASSYSKGIGIGGYTF.

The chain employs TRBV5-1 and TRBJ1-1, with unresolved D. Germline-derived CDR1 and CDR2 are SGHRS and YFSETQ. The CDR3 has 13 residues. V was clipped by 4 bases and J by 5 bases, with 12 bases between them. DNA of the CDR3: TGCGCCAGCAGCGCCGGGTCATCTACTGAAGCTTTCTTT. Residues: CASSAGSSTEAFF.

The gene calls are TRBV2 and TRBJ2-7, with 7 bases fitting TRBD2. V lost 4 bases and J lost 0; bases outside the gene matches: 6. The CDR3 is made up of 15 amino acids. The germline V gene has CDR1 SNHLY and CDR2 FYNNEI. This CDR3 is CASSVALALSYEQYF. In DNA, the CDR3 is TGTGCCAGCAGTGTTGCACTAGCGCTCTCCTACGAGCAGTACTTC.

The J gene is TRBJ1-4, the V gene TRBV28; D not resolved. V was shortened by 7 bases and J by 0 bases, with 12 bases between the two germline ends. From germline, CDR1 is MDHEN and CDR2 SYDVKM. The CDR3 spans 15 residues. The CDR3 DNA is TGTGCCAGCAAGGTTTCGGGTCCAACTAATGAAAAACTGTTTTTT. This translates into CASKVSGPTNEKLFF.

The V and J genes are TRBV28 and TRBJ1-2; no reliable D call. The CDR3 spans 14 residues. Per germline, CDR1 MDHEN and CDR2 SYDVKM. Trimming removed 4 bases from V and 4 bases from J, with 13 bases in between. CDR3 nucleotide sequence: TGTGCCAGCAGTTCCCCGTCTGGGCGCTATGGCTACACCTTC. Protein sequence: CASSSPSGRYGYTF.